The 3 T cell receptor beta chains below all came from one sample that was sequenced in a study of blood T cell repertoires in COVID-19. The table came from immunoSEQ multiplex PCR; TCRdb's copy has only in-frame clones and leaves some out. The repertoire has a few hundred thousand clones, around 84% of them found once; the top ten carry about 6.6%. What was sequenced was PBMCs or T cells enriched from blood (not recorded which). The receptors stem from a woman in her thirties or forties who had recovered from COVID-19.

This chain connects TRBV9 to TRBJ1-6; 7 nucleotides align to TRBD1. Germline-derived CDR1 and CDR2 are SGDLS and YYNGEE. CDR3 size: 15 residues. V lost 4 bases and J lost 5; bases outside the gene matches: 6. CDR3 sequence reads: CASSLSTGDNSPLHF. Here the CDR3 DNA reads TGTGCCAGCAGCCTCTCCACAGGGGATAATTCACCCCTCCACTTT.

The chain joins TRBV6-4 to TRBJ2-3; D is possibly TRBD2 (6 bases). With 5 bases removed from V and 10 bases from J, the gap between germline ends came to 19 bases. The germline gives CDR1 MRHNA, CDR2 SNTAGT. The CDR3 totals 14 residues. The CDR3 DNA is TGTGCCAGCAGTAGAGGACTAACGGAGGTTCCGCAGTATTTT. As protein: CASSRGLTEVPQYF.

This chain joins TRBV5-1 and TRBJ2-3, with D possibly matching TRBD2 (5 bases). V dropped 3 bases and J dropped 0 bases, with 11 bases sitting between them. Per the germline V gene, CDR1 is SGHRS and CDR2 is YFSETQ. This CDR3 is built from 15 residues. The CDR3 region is CASSSRDFSTDTQYF. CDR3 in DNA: TGCGCCAGCAGCTCCCGGGATTTTAGCACAGATACGCAGTATTTT.